One T cell receptor beta chain is described in this entry. This sample stems from a study of technical replicates of blood from a handful of donors. Repertoires were generated with immunoSEQ multiplex PCR, while TCRdb's copy carries only in-frame clones and drops some. Here the sample spans tens of thousands of clones, over 90% being singletons. CDR1 and CDR2 from the germline V gene are MGHRA and YSYEKL. J lost 2 bases, V lost 4 bases, and 8 bases had no gene match. The CDR3 consists of 17 residues. The clonotype was recovered from a human donor in good health. Some clones in this sample may be carry-over from other donors' samples. The V call is TRBV4-1, the J call TRBJ2-7; the match to TRBD2 covers 13 bases. Sequenced: PBMCs. In DNA form, the CDR3 reads TGCGCCAGCAGCCGGGTAGGACTAGCGGGAGCGCCCTACGAGCAGTACTTC. Translated, it gives CASSRVGLAGAPYEQYF.